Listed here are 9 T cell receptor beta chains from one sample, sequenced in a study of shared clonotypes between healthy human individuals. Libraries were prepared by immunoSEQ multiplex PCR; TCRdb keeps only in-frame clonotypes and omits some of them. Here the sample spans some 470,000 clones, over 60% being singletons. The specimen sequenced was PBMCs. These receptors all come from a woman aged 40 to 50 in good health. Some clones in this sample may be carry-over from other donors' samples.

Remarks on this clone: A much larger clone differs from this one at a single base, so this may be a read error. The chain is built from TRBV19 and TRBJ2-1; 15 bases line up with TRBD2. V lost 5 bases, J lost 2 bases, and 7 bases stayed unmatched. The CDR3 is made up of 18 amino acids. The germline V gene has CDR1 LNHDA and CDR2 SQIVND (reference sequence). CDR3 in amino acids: CASSPGLAGGGPYNEQFF. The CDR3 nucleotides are TGTGCCAGTAGTCCGGGACTAGCGGGAGGTGGTCCCTACAATGAGCAGTTCTTC.

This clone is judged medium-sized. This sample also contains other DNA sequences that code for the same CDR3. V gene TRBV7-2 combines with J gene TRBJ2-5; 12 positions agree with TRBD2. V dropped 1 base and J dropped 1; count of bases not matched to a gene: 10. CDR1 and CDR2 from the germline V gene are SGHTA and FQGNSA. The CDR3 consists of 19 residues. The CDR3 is CASSLGGRTSGVVQETQYF. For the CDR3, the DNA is TGTGCCAGCAGCTTAGGTGGGCGGACTAGCGGGGTTGTCCAAGAGACCCAGTACTTC.

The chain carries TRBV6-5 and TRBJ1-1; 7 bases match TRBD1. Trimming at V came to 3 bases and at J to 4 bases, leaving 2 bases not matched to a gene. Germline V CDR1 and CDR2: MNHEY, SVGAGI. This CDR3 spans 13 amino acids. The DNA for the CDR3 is TGTGCCAGCAGTTATAACAGGGGCACTGAAGCTTTCTTT. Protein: CASSYNRGTEAFF.

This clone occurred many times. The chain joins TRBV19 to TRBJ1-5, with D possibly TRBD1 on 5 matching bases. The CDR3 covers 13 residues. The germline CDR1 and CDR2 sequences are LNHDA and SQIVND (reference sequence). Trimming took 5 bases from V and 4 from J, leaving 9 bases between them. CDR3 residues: CASSWGMNQPQHF. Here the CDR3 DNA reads TGTGCCAGTAGTTGGGGGATGAATCAGCCCCAGCATTTT.

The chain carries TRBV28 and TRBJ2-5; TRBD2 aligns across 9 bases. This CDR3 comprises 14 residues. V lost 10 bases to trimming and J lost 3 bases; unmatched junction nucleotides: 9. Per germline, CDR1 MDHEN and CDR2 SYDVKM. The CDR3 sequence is CAISRLAGKETQYF. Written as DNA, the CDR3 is TGTGCCATCAGCCGGCTAGCGGGAAAAGAGACCCAGTACTTC. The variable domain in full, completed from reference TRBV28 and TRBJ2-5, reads DVKVTQSSRYLVKRTGEKVFLECVQDMDHENMFWYRQDPGLGLRLIYFSYDVKMKEKGDIPEGYSVSREKKERFSLILESASTNQTSMYLCAISRLAGKETQYFGPGTRLLVL.

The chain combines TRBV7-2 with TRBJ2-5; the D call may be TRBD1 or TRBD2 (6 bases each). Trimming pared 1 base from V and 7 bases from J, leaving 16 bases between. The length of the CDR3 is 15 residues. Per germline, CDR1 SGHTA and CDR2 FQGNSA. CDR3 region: CASSLVVGGSGTQYF. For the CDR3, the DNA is TGTGCCAGCAGCTTAGTGGTAGGGGGTAGCGGGACCCAGTACTTC.

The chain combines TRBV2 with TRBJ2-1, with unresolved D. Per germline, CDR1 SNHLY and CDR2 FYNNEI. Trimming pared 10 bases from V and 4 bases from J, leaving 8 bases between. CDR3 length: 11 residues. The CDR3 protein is CATRVYNEQFF. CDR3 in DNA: TGTGCCACACGGGTGTACAATGAGCAGTTCTTC.

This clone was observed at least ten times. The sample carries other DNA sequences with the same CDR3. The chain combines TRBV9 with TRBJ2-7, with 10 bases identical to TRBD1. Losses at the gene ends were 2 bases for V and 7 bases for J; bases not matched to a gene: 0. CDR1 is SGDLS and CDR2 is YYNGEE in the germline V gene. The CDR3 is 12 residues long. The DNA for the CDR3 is TGTGCCAGCAGCGTGGGACAGGGGGAGCAGTACTTC. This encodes CASSVGQGEQYF. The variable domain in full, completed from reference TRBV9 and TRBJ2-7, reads DSGVTQTPKHLITATGQRVTLRCSPRSGDLSVYWYQQSLDQGLQFLIQYYNGEERAKGNILERFSAQQFPDLHSELNLSSLELGDSALYFCASSVGQGEQYFGPGTRLTVT.

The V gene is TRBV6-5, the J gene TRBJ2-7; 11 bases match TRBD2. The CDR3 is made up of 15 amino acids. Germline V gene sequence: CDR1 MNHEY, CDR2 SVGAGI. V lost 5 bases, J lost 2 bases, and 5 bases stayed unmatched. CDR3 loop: CASSRLAGGTYEQYF. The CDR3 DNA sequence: TGTGCCAGCAGTCGATTAGCGGGAGGGACCTACGAGCAGTACTTC.